Listed below are T cell receptor beta chains from one sample, sequenced in a study of blood T cell repertoires in COVID-19. Measured with immunoSEQ multiplex PCR; TCRdb has only the in-frame clones, and not every one. The sample consists of about 200,000 clones, approximately 90% of them appearing once. The sequencing input was peripheral blood. The receptors stem from a human donor in a cohort sampled during active COVID-19. Each CDR3 is given with its conserved first and last residue. A D gene is named only where the DNA matches it firmly. Size values are once, few and many counts, or a class for expanded clones, and some rows have none.

NA | NA | TRBJ1-6 | 16 | TRBV5-5 | TGTGCCAGCAGCCCGAACAGGGAGTCGACTGGTTCACCCCTCCACTTT | CASSPNRESTGSPLHF
once | TRBD1 | TRBJ2-2 | 15 | TRBV9 | TGTGCCAGCAGCGTTGGGACAGGGGTTGGCGGGGAGCTGTTTTTT | CASSVGTGVGGELFF
NA | TRBD1 | TRBJ2-7 | 13 | TRBV3-1/TRBV3-2 | TGTGCCAGCAGCCAATCAGGGGGCCACGAGCAGTACTTC | CASSQSGGHEQYF
NA | NA | TRBJ1-1 | 14 | TRBV14 | TGTGCCAGCAGCCAAGATCTAGGGAGGGCTGAAGCTTTCTTT | CASSQDLGRAEAFF
NA | TRBD1 | TRBJ1-2 | 15 | TRBV7-9 | TGTGCCAGCAGCCTACGGGTTCCGACAGGGAATGGCTACACCTTC | CASSLRVPTGNGYTF
NA | NA | TRBJ2-7 | 12 | TRBV6-9 | TGTGCCAGCAGGGCCGACTCCTACGAGCAGTACTTC | CASRADSYEQYF
NA | NA | TRBJ2-7 | 11 | TRBV5-1 | TGCGCCAGCAGCCAGAACTACGAGCAGTACTTC | CASSQNYEQYF
NA | TRBD2 | TRBJ2-1 | 16 | TRBV5-1 | TGCGCCAGCAGCTTGGGCGGTAGCGGGAGTTACAATGAGCAGTTCTTC | CASSLGGSGSYNEQFF
NA | NA | TRBJ1-6 | 16 | TRBV27 | TGTGCCAGCAGTTTTTCAGGGGTGGCGCTAAATTCACCCCTCCACTTT | CASSFSGVALNSPLHF
NA | TRBD1 | TRBJ2-7 | 12 | TRBV27 | TGTGCCAGCGGGACAGGTACCTACGAGCAGTACTTC | CASGTGTYEQYF
NA | NA | TRBJ2-3 | 16 | TRBV13 | TGTGCCAGCAGCTTTACCCGGACAGCTAGCACAGATACGCAGTATTTT | CASSFTRTASTDTQYF
once | TRBD1 | TRBJ1-6 | 15 | TRBV3-1/TRBV3-2 | TGTGCCAGCAGCCAAGGACAGGGGTATAGGTCACCCCTCCACTTT | CASSQGQGYRSPLHF
NA | NA | TRBJ2-7 | 14 | TRBV2 | TGTGCCAGCAGTGAAAGAGGGGGCTCCTACGAGCAGTACTTC | CASSERGGSYEQYF
NA | NA | TRBJ1-6 | 15 | TRBV9 | TGTGCCAGCAGTGGTCAGGGGATGGGTGGTTCACCCCTCCACTTT | CASSGQGMGGSPLHF
once | TRBD1 | TRBJ2-1 | 17 | TRBV6-2/TRBV6-3 | TGTGCCAGCAGTTACTCTGAATCGGGGACAGGAGACAATGAGCAGTTCTTC | CASSYSESGTGDNEQFF
once | TRBD2 | TRBJ2-1 | 13 | TRBV20-1 | TGCAGTGCTAGTGTCGGGAGGGCCCGAGAGCAGTTCTTC | CSASVGRAREQFF
NA | TRBD2 | TRBJ2-1 | 13 | TRBV7-2 | TGTGCCAGCAGCTACCAACTAGCGGGAAATGGGTTCTTC | CASSYQLAGNGFF
few | NA | TRBJ1-2 | 12 | TRBV6-5 | TGTGCCAGCAAAGGGGGAAACTTTGGCTACACCTTC | CASKGGNFGYTF
NA | NA | TRBJ2-7 | 15 | TRBV6-6 | TGTGCCAGCAGGTTTGATCTCAGACAGAGCTACGAGCAGTACTTC | CASRFDLRQSYEQYF
once | NA | TRBJ2-7 | 14 | TRBV2 | TGTGCCAGCAGTGACAGGGTCAGGACTAACGAGCAGTACTTC | CASSDRVRTNEQYF
NA | TRBD1 | TRBJ2-5 | 16 | TRBV7-6 | TGTGCCAGCAGCTCATCCGGGACAGGGCCGGGGGAGACCCAGTACTTC | CASSSSGTGPGETQYF
once | NA | TRBJ1-1 | 12 | TRBV18 | TGTGCCAGCTCCCAGGAGGGACTTGAAGCTTTCTTT | CASSQEGLEAFF
once | TRBD1 | TRBJ2-1 | 17 | TRBV9 | TGTGCCAGCAGCGTAACGACAGGGCCGAGCTCCTACAATGAGCAGTTCTTC | CASSVTTGPSSYNEQFF
NA | TRBD1 | TRBJ2-7 | 13 | TRBV11-2 | TGTGCCAGCAGCCGGACAGGCCAGTACGAGCAGTACTTC | CASSRTGQYEQYF
NA | TRBD2 | TRBJ2-7 | 16 | TRBV10-3 | TGTGCCATCAGTGGGCTGCTAGCGGGAGGTCGGTACGAGCAGTACTTC | CAISGLLAGGRYEQYF
once | NA | TRBJ1-2 | 13 | TRBV27 | TGTGCCAGCAGTTTAACATCTAACTATGGCTACACCTTC | CASSLTSNYGYTF
once | NA | TRBJ2-3 | 14 | TRBV7-9 | TGTGCCAGCAGCTTAGAGGGGCCTTGGGATACGCAGTATTTT | CASSLEGPWDTQYF
NA | TRBD1 | TRBJ2-1 | 15 | TRBV9 | TGTGCCAGCAGCGTAGGACAGGGGGCGCATAATGAGCAGTTCTTC | CASSVGQGAHNEQFF
NA | NA | TRBJ2-7 | 17 | TRBV7-2 | TGTGCCAGCAGCTTAGTCGACGCAGGAAGAGGAGGCTACGAGCAGTACTTC | CASSLVDAGRGGYEQYF
NA | TRBD1 | TRBJ2-7 | 17 | TRBV10-3 | TGTGCCATCGGGATGCCACAGGGGCAAGTTTACTCCTACGAGCAGTACTTC | CAIGMPQGQVYSYEQYF
NA | TRBD1 | TRBJ1-2 | 15 | TRBV9 | TGTGCCAGCAGCGTAGGAACAGGGGGTAACTATGGCTACACCTTC | CASSVGTGGNYGYTF
NA | TRBD2 | TRBJ2-1 | 16 | TRBV28 | TGTGCCAGCAGTTTAACTAGCGGGAGGGTAAATAATGAGCAGTTCTTC | CASSLTSGRVNNEQFF
NA | NA | TRBJ2-5 | 14 | TRBV5-1 | TGCGCCAGCAGCTTTTTTGGGTCGGAGGAGACCCAGTACTTC | CASSFFGSEETQYF
NA | NA | TRBJ2-3 | 13 | TRBV7-6 | TGTGCCAGCAGCCGCTGGGGGCAAGATACGCAGTATTTT | CASSRWGQDTQYF
NA | TRBD1 | TRBJ2-2 | 15 | TRBV5-4 | TGTGCCAGCAGCCTAGACAGGGTTGACACCGGGGAGCTGTTTTTT | CASSLDRVDTGELFF
NA | TRBD2 | TRBJ2-3 | 15 | TRBV9 | TGTGCCAGCAGCGACGGCGGGAGGGCCTCAGATACGCAGTATTTT | CASSDGGRASDTQYF
NA | NA | TRBJ2-7 | 13 | TRBV15 | TGTGCCACCAGCAGGGCGGGACCCTACGAGCAGTACTTC | CATSRAGPYEQYF
few | TRBD1 | TRBJ1-5 | 13 | TRBV20-1 | TGCAGTGCAAGTGGGACAGTCAATCAGCCCCAGCATTTT | CSASGTVNQPQHF
few | NA | TRBJ1-3 | 15 | TRBV10-3 | TGTGCCATCAGTGAATTGGCAGGAACTGGAAACACCATATATTTT | CAISELAGTGNTIYF
NA | NA | TRBJ1-5 | 16 | TRBV4-1 | TGCGCCAGCAGCCCGAATGCGAACAGGGGCAATCAGCCCCAGCATTTT | CASSPNANRGNQPQHF
few | TRBD1 | TRBJ2-7 | 13 | TRBV9 | TGTGCCAGCAGCGCGGGACAGGCTTACGAGCAGTACTTC | CASSAGQAYEQYF
NA | NA | TRBJ1-2 | 15 | TRBV5-4 | TGTGCCAGCAGAGCTTTGACCGGGTTAAACTATGGCTACACCTTC | CASRALTGLNYGYTF
NA | NA | TRBJ2-7 | 14 | TRBV2 | TGTGCCAGCACACTTGCAGGAATTACCTACGAGCAGTACTTC | CASTLAGITYEQYF
NA | NA | TRBJ2-7 | 15 | TRBV6-5 | TGTGCCAGCAGTCTGTCGGAGGCGACCTGGGACGAGCAGTACTTC | CASSLSEATWDEQYF
NA | NA | TRBJ2-4 | 13 | TRBV29-1 | TGCAGCGTTGCGGCAGGTTCTGGTTACATTCAGTACTTC | CSVAAGSGYIQYF
NA | NA | TRBJ2-3 | 11 | TRBV20-1 | TGCAGTGCTACTAGCACTGATACGCAGTATTTT | CSATSTDTQYF
NA | TRBD1 | TRBJ2-7 | 15 | TRBV5-5 | TGTGCCAGCAGCTGGGGGGGACAGGGCTCCTACGAGCAGTACTTC | CASSWGGQGSYEQYF
NA | NA | TRBJ1-6 | 14 | TRBV7-2 | TGTGCCAGCAGCGCGGACACAGCGTATTCACCCCTCCACTTT | CASSADTAYSPLHF
NA | TRBD1 | TRBJ1-4 | 13 | TRBV10-3 | TGTGCCATCAGCGATCAGGGGGCGCGAGGACTGTTTTTT | CAISDQGARGLFF
NA | TRBD1 | TRBJ2-6 | 18 | TRBV3-1/TRBV3-2 | TGTGCCAGCAGCCAAGTAGGACAGGGGGCGAGGGGGGCCAACGTCCTGACTTTC | CASSQVGQGARGANVLTF
few | TRBD1 | TRBJ1-5 | 15 | TRBV7-2 | TGTGCCAGCAGCCAGACAGGGGGCAAAAATCAGCCCCAGCATTTT | CASSQTGGKNQPQHF
NA | TRBD2 | TRBJ2-5 | 14 | TRBV6-5 | TGTGCCAGCAAATTGATAGCGGGAGACGAGACCCAGTACTTC | CASKLIAGDETQYF
once | TRBD1 | TRBJ1-1 | 11 | TRBV29-1 | TGCAGCGTTGAAAGGGACAGGACGGCTTTCTTT | CSVERDRTAFF
NA | NA | TRBJ2-3 | 14 | TRBV11-2 | TGTGCCAGCGGCCAAGCGGGCGCCAAGGATACGCAGTATTTT | CASGQAGAKDTQYF
NA | NA | TRBJ2-5 | 14 | TRBV19 | TGTGCCAGTAGTATAAGGGTCGGGAAAGAGACCCAGTACTTC | CASSIRVGKETQYF
NA | TRBD1 | TRBJ1-1 | 15 | TRBV7-9 | TGTGCCAGCAGCTTGCAGGGGGGAGGAGTCGCTGAAGCTTTCTTT | CASSLQGGGVAEAFF
NA | TRBD2 | TRBJ2-7 | 17 | TRBV4-2 | TGTGCCAGCAGCCAAGATCGGGATAGCGGGAGCTCTGGCGAGCAGTACTTC | CASSQDRDSGSSGEQYF
NA | NA | TRBJ1-6 | 14 | TRBV27 | TGTGCCAGCAGTTCTACAGGACTAAATTCACCCCTCCACTTT | CASSSTGLNSPLHF
few | TRBD1 | TRBJ1-2 | 14 | TRBV9 | TGTGCCAGCAGCGCAGTGACAGGGAACTATGGCTACACCTTC | CASSAVTGNYGYTF